Below, 25 T cell receptor beta chains from the same sample are listed, as sequenced in a study of blood T cell repertoires in COVID-19. TCRdb's copy holds only in-frame clones and misses some; the assay was immunoSEQ multiplex PCR. The sample lists fewer than 350,000 clones; roughly 88% were seen once. Sample: PBMCs or T cells enriched from blood (not recorded which). These receptors all come from a woman in her forties with acute COVID-19.

V gene TRBV6-2 or TRBV6-3 combines with J gene TRBJ2-5; 11 nucleotides agree with TRBD2. CDR3 length: 15 amino acids. V was clipped by 6 bases and J by 5 bases; unmatched bases: 8. CDR1 MNHEY and CDR2 SVGEGT come from the germline V gene. For the CDR3, the DNA is TGTGCCAGCAGCTCCGGGACTAGCGGCTTGGAGACCCAGTACTTC. Residues: CASSSGTSGLETQYF.

The sample holds one count of this clone. The rearrangement joins TRBV11-2 to TRBJ1-6; 8 nucleotides line up with TRBD1. The CDR3 spans 14 residues. V shed 5 bases, J shed 7 bases, and the junction held 4 bases outside the gene matches. The V gene's germline CDR1 is SGHAT and CDR2 FQNNGV. In nucleotides, the CDR3 is TGTGCCAGCAGCCAGACAGGGGTCAATTCACCCCTCCACTTT. Protein: CASSQTGVNSPLHF.

The chain recombines TRBV3-1 (or the pseudogene TRBV3-2) with TRBJ1-3; D is unresolved. Trimming cost V 3 bases and J 5 bases, with 8 bases left between them. The CDR3 is 13 amino acids. Germline V lookup: CDR1 LGHDT, CDR2 YNNKEL (reference sequence). The CDR3 DNA sequence: TGTGCCAGCAGCCAGCGACACCGAAACACCATATATTTT. Protein: CASSQRHRNTIYF.

CDR3 residues: CAAGGANTGELFF. As DNA, the CDR3 is TGTGCGGCGGGGGGGGCTAACACCGGGGAGCTGTTTTTT. The chain combines TRBV4-2 with TRBJ2-2; 9 bases line up with TRBD2. Per germline, CDR1 LGHNA and CDR2 YNFKEQ. The CDR3 contains 13 residues.

Concerning this clone: An end of the junction differs from the germline gene, which may be a read error. This rearrangement joins TRBV10-3 to TRBJ2-1, with 12 bases lining up with TRBD2. Germline V gene lookup returns CDR1 ENHRY and CDR2 SYGVKD. The CDR3 is 16 amino acids. CDR3 sequence: CAISDSGTSGYNGQFF. The CDR3 coding sequence is TGTGCCATCAGTGATTCCGGGACTAGCGGGTACAATGGGCAGTTCTTC.

The chain is built from TRBV14 and TRBJ1-2, with 10 bases lining up with TRBD1. CDR3 length equals 14 residues. Per germline, CDR1 SGHDN and CDR2 FVKESK. Trimming took 1 base from V and 10 from J; bases not matched to a gene: 6. CDR3 residues: CASSQVGQGMYYTF. DNA of the CDR3: TGTGCCAGCAGCCAAGTGGGACAGGGGATGTACTACACCTTC.

This rearrangement joins TRBV9 to TRBJ2-1, with D possibly TRBD2 on 5 matching bases. Trimming removed 4 bases at V and 1 base at J, with 12 bases between. The CDR3 loop spans 15 amino acids. Germline CDR1 and CDR2: SGDLS and YYNGEE. DNA for the CDR3: TGTGCCAGCAGCACTCGAGCGGCATCCTACAATGAGCAGTTCTTC. It specifies CASSTRAASYNEQFF.

The genes are TRBV18 and TRBJ1-5; TRBD1 aligns across 7 bases. Germline CDR1 reads KGHSH; CDR2 reads LQKENI. The CDR3 runs 15 residues. Unmatched junction bases numbered 3, after V lost 4 bases and J lost 0 bases. The CDR3 spells CASSHDRDSNQPQHF. DNA for the CDR3: TGTGCCAGCTCACACGACAGGGATAGCAATCAGCCCCAGCATTTT.

The V gene is TRBV28, the J gene TRBJ1-5; 7 bases line up with TRBD1. This CDR3 has 16 amino acids. Per the germline V gene, CDR1 is MDHEN and CDR2 is SYDVKM. The V and J ends lost 5 bases and 1 base, in that order; junction bases with no gene match: 8. DNA for the CDR3: TGTGCCAGCAGTGGAAGGGGACAGAGAAGCAATCAGCCCCAGCATTTT. It encodes CASSGRGQRSNQPQHF. Variable domain in full (rest from reference TRBV28 and TRBJ1-5): DVKVTQSSRYLVKRTGEKVFLECVQDMDHENMFWYRQDPGLGLRLIYFSYDVKMKEKGDIPEGYSVSREKKERFSLILESASTNQTSMYLCASSGRGQRSNQPQHFGDGTRLSIL.

CDR3: CASSDSLGTHNEQFF. The CDR3 DNA sequence: TGTGCCAGCAGTGATTCCTTGGGGACACACAATGAGCAGTTCTTC. This chain uses TRBV25-1 with TRBJ2-1; possible D gene TRBD1, 6 bases. V dropped 3 bases and J dropped 5 bases, with 14 bases sitting between them. In germline, CDR1 is MGHDK, CDR2 SYGVNS. This CDR3 spans 15 amino acids. Full variable domain (remainder filled in from reference TRBV25-1 and TRBJ2-1): EADIYQTPRYLVIGTGKKITLECSQTMGHDKMYWYQQDPGMELHLIHYSYGVNSTEKGDLSSESTVSRIRTEHFPLTLESARPSHTSQYLCASSDSLGTHNEQFFGPGTRLTVL.

The V gene is TRBV19, the J gene TRBJ2-7; no clear D. CDR3 size: 12 residues. Per the germline V gene, CDR1 is LNHDA and CDR2 is SQIVND (reference sequence). V was trimmed by 3 bases and J by 6 bases, leaving 9 bases between them. CDR3 nucleotides: TGTGCCAGTAGTATTGGCGGCTCCGAGCAGTACTTC. Amino acid sequence: CASSIGGSEQYF.

This chain uses TRBV16 with TRBJ2-7, with a weak D call TRBD1 (5 bases). The CDR3 is 13 amino acids. Trimming left V 2 bases short and J 6 bases short, with 11 bases between. Germline V CDR1 and CDR2: KGHSY, FQNENV. The CDR3 here is CASSQQGSGEQYF. The CDR3 region has the DNA TGTGCCAGCAGCCAACAGGGTTCTGGCGAGCAGTACTTC.

This chain uses TRBV7-2 with TRBJ2-7; TRBD2 matches 10 bases. The ends lost 2 bases at V and 0 bases at J; junction bases unmatched: 4. Germline V gene data show CDR1 as SGHTA and CDR2 as FQGNSA. The CDR3 has 16 residues. The CDR3 DNA reads TGTGCCAGCAGCTTACTAGCGGGAGAGAGCTCCTACGAGCAGTACTTC. Translating gives CASSLLAGESSYEQYF.

This clone has only one observation. The CDR3 DNA reads TGTGCCAGCTCACCAGATCCCACACCTGGTGGTCGCTACACCTTC. Translated, it gives CASSPDPTPGGRYTF. The V and J genes are TRBV18 and TRBJ1-2, with no clear D. Germline CDR1 KGHSH, CDR2 LQKENI. The CDR3 contains 15 residues. The V and J ends lost 2 bases and 9 bases respectively, with 19 bases between them.

CDR3 amino acids: CASSGTLRNNEQFF. CDR3 in DNA: TGTGCCAGCAGTGGGACACTTCGAAACAATGAGCAGTTCTTC. The gene calls are TRBV28 and TRBJ2-1, with D possibly matching TRBD1 (6 bases). V shed 5 bases and J shed 5 bases, with 13 bases lying between them. Germline values: CDR1 MDHEN, CDR2 SYDVKM. CDR3 length: 14 residues.

V gene TRBV5-8 combines with J gene TRBJ1-1; 7 positions agree with TRBD1. The CDR3 consists of 16 residues. Looked up from germline, CDR1 is SGHTS and CDR2 is YDEGEE. J was trimmed by 4 bases and V by 0 bases; bases with no gene match: 9. The CDR3 DNA reads TGTGCCAGCAGCTTGGGCCTGGACAGGCCGGGCACTGAAGCTTTCTTT. Translating gives CASSLGLDRPGTEAFF.

The chain links TRBV18 to TRBJ2-1, with a weak D call TRBD2 (5 bases). Trimming took off 3 bases at V and 7 bases at J, with 10 bases between the two ends. CDR1 and CDR2 (germline): KGHSH, LQKENI. The CDR3 contains 13 residues. This chain's CDR3 is CASSPDIANEQFF. CDR3 DNA: TGTGCCAGCTCACCCGACATAGCGAATGAGCAGTTCTTC.

The chain employs TRBV27 and TRBJ2-7; the match to TRBD1 covers 8 bases. Germline V CDR1 and CDR2: MNHEY, SMNVEV (reference sequence). This CDR3 region has 15 residues. V was clipped by 6 bases and J by 0 bases; unmatched bases: 7. The CDR3 spells CASRRVTGDSYEQYF. Written as DNA, the CDR3 is TGTGCCAGCAGGAGGGTGACAGGGGACTCCTACGAGCAGTACTTC.

This chain uses TRBV18 with TRBJ1-5; maybe TRBD1 (5 bases). The CDR3 length is 14 residues. The V gene's germline CDR1 is KGHSH and CDR2 LQKENI. With 1 base removed from V and 6 bases from J, the gap between germline ends came to 10 bases. The CDR3: CASSPRQGTQPQHF. CDR3 DNA: TGTGCCAGCTCACCACGGCAGGGAACTCAGCCCCAGCATTTT.

With respect to this clone: In the same sample, other DNA sequences code for this CDR3. The chain's CDR3 is CASSSGTGSYEQYF. The CDR3 DNA is TGCGCCAGCAGCTCCGGGACAGGCTCCTACGAGCAGTACTTC. The chain recombines TRBV5-1 with TRBJ2-7; 8 nucleotides agree with TRBD1. The CDR3 is made up of 14 amino acids. Trimming took 3 bases from V and 0 from J; bases not matched to a gene: 2. Germline V CDR1 and CDR2: SGHRS, YFSETQ.

The chain carries TRBV3-1 (or the pseudogene TRBV3-2) and TRBJ1-1; 8 bases match TRBD1. The germline V gene has CDR1 LGHDT and CDR2 YNNKEL (reference sequence). J was trimmed by 6 bases and V by 3 bases; bases with no gene match: 3. This CDR3 comprises 13 residues. The CDR3 here is CASSHGQGPEAFF. In DNA form, the CDR3 reads TGTGCCAGCAGCCATGGACAGGGTCCTGAAGCTTTCTTT.

J is TRBJ1-5 and V is TRBV7-9; 8 nucleotides line up with TRBD1. The CDR3 is 15 amino acids. The trim removed 4 bases at V and 6 bases at J, leaving 8 bases unmatched. Germline V gene lookup returns CDR1 SEHNR and CDR2 FQNEAQ (reference sequence). CDR3 residues: CASSSGTGIFQPQHF. As DNA, the CDR3 is TGTGCCAGCAGCTCCGGGACAGGTATCTTTCAGCCCCAGCATTTT. The complete variable domain, with remaining parts taken from reference TRBV7-9 and TRBJ1-5, reads DTGVSQNPRHKITKRGQNVTFRCDPISEHNRLYWYRQTLGQGPEFLTYFQNEAQLEKSRLLSDRFSAERPKGSFSTLEIQRTEQGDSAMYLCASSSGTGIFQPQHFGDGTRLSIL.

V usage is TRBV18 and J usage is TRBJ1-5, with a possible D match to TRBD1 (5 bases). Between the trimmed V and J ends, which lost 2 bases and 2 bases, there was a span of 13 bases. Germline V gene data show CDR1 as KGHSH and CDR2 as LQKENI. The CDR3 extends over 16 amino acids. The CDR3 here is CASSPGLQGGNQPQHF. CDR3 DNA sequence: TGTGCCAGCTCACCAGGGTTGCAGGGCGGCAATCAGCCCCAGCATTTT.

V and J are TRBV11-2 and TRBJ2-3; D not certain. The germline V gene has CDR1 SGHAT and CDR2 FQNNGV. The length of the CDR3 is 13 residues. V dropped 0 bases and J dropped 4 bases, with 5 bases sitting between them. The CDR3 is CASSLESADTQYF. The CDR3, as DNA: TGTGCCAGCAGCTTAGAGTCTGCAGATACGCAGTATTTT.

The chain links TRBV28 to TRBJ2-2; D is possibly TRBD2 (5 bases). Germline CDR1 reads MDHEN; CDR2 reads SYDVKM. The CDR3 has 15 residues. DNA for the CDR3: TGTGACAACCCGGCGGGCAAACCGAACACCGGGGAGCTGTTTTTT. Translating gives CDNPAGKPNTGELFF.